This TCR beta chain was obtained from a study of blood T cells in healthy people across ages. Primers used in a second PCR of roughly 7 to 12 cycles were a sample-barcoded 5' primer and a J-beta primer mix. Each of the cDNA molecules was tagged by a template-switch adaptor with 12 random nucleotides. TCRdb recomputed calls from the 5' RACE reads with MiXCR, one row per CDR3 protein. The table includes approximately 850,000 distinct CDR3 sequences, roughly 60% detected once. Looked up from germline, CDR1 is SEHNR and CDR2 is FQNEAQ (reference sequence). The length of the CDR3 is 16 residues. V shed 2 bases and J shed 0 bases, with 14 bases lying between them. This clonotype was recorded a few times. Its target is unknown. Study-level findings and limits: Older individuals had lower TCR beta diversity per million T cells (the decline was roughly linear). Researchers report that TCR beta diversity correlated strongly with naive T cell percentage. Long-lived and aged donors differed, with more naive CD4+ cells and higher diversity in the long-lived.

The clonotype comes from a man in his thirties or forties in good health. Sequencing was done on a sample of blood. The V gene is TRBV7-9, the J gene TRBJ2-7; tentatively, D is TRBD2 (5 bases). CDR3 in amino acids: CASSLSIHRDSYEQYF. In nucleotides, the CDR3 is TGTGCCAGCAGCTTAAGTATCCACCGGGACTCCTACGAGCAGTACTTC.